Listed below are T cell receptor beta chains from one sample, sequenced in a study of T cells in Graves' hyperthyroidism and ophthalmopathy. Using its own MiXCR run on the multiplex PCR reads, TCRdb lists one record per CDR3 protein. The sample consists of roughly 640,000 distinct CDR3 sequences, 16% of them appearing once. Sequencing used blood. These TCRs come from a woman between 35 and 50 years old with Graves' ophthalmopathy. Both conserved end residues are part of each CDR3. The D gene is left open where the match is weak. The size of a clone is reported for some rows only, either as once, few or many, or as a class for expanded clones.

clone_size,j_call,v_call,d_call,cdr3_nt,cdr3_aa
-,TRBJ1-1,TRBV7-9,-,TGTGCCAGCAGCTTAATAGGCCTGAACACTGAAGCTTTCTTT,CASSLIGLNTEAFF
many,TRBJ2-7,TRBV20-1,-,TGCAGTGCAAGGTTGGGCTTGGACGAGCAGTACTTC,CSARLGLDEQYF
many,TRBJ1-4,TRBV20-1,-,TGCAGTGCTAGAGAAGGGGGGTTAACGGCAACTAATGAAAAACTGTTTTTT,CSAREGGLTATNEKLFF
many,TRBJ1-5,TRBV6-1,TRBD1,TGTGCCAGCTCTCGAGAAGGGACAGGGGTTGGGAATCAGCCCCAGCATTTT,CASSREGTGVGNQPQHF
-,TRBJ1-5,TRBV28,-,TGTGCCAGCGGCCGAGGGGATAGCAATCAGCCCCAGCATTTT,CASGRGDSNQPQHF
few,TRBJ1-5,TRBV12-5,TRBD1,TGTGCTAGTGGTTTGGTGTGGACAGGGGGCAACAATCAGCCCCAGCATTTT,CASGLVWTGGNNQPQHF
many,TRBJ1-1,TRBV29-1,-,TGCAGCGTTGTAGGTCCGAACGCCAACACTGAAGCTTTCTTT,CSVVGPNANTEAFF
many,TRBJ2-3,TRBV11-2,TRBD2,TGTGCCAGCAGCTTAATTCGGACTAGCGGTAGCACAGATACGCAGTATTTT,CASSLIRTSGSTDTQYF
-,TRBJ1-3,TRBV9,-,TGTGCCAGCAGCGCCCCAGGGTTATACGGAAACACCATATATTTT,CASSAPGLYGNTIYF
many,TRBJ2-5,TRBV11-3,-,TGTGCCAGCAGCATGGGCCACATAGAGACCCAGTACTTC,CASSMGHIETQYF
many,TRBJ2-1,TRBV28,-,TGTGCCAGCAGTTTGATCCAGGGTCCCAATGAGCAGTTCTTC,CASSLIQGPNEQFF
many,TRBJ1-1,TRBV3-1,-,TGTGCCAGCAGCAACACCAGGGACACTGAAGCTTTCTTT,CASSNTRDTEAFF
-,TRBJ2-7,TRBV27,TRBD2,TGTGCCAGCAGTTTATCGCGGCGGGAGTCCTCCTACGAGCAGTACTTC,CASSLSRRESSYEQYF
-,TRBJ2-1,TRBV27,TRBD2,TGTGCCAGCAGTTCCAGACTAGCGGGAGGGACCAATGAGCAGTTCTTC,CASSSRLAGGTNEQFF
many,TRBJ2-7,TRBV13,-,TGTGCCAGCAGCTTAGAACAGGGTGAAGAGCAGTACTTC,CASSLEQGEEQYF
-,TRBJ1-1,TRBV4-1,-,TGCGCCAGCAGCCAAGACAAGCGGCAGGGAGGGACTGAAGCTTTCTTT,CASSQDKRQGGTEAFF
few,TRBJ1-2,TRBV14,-,TGTGCCAGCAGCCCCAATCCTTTCAGTGGCTACACCTTC,CASSPNPFSGYTF
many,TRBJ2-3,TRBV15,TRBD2,TGTGCCACCAGCACGGGACTAGCGGGGTACACAGATACGCAGTATTTT,CATSTGLAGYTDTQYF
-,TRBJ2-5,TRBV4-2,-,TGTGCCAGCAGCCAGGGGAGCGACCCTGGTGGGGAGACCCAGTACTTC,CASSQGSDPGGETQYF
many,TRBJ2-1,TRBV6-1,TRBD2,TGTGCCAGCACTGGACCGGGACTAGCGGGGGGAGACAATGAGCAGTTCTTC,CASTGPGLAGGDNEQFF
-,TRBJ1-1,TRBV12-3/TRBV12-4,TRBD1,TGTGCCAGCAGACCAGGACAGGAGAACACTGAAGCTTTCTTT,CASRPGQENTEAFF
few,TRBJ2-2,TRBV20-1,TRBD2,TGCAGTGCTAGACCCCTCCCAGGGCGGGGGACCGGGGAGCTGTTTTTT,CSARPLPGRGTGELFF
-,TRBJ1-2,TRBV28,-,TGTGCCACCCAAACCCCGGACAGAGACACCTTC,CATQTPDRDTF
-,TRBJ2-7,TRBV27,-,TGTGCCAGCAGTAAAAGGGGGGTCGGCTACGAGCAGTACTTC,CASSKRGVGYEQYF
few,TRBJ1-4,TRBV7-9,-,TGTGCCAGCAGCTTCGGTTCTAATAATGAAAAACTGTTTTTT,CASSFGSNNEKLFF
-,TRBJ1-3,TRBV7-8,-,TGTGCCAGCAGCTATTCCACCTTGGGAGACACCATATATTTT,CASSYSTLGDTIYF
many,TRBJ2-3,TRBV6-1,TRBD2,TGTGCCAGCAGTGTCTCCGGGACTAGCGATAGCACAGATACGCAGTATTTT,CASSVSGTSDSTDTQYF
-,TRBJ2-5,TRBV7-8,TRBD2,TGTGCCAGCAGCTTAGTTAGCGGGAGAAGTAGAGAGACCCAGTACTTC,CASSLVSGRSRETQYF
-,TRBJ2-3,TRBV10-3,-,TGTGCCATCAGTGAGTCCTGGGGGACTAGCACAGATACGCAGTATTTT,CAISESWGTSTDTQYF
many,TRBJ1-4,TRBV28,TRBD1,TGTGCCAGCAGTTCGGGAGGGACAGGGGTTAATGAAAAACTGTTTTTT,CASSSGGTGVNEKLFF
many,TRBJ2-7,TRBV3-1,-,TGTGCCAGCAGCCATGGGCACGAGCAGTACTTC,CASSHGHEQYF
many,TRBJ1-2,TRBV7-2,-,TGTGCCAGCAGCTTAGGAACAGGGAAGCTGACTGGCTACACCTTC,CASSLGTGKLTGYTF
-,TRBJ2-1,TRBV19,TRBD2,TGTGCCAGTAGTTCTTGGACTAGCGGGGACAATGAGCAGTTCTTC,CASSSWTSGDNEQFF
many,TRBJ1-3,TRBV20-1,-,TGCAGTGCCCCGGGACCGACCTCTGGAAACACCATATATTTT,CSAPGPTSGNTIYF
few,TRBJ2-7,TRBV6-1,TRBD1,TGTGCCAGCAGGACAGGGCACGAGCAGTACTTC,CASRTGHEQYF
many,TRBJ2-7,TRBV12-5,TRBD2,TGTGCTAGTGGCCCCGGGGGGGCGGAATACGAGCAGTACTTC,CASGPGGAEYEQYF
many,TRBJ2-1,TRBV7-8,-,TGTGCCAGCAGCTTAGCGGTGAGGAGTGAGCAGTTCTTC,CASSLAVRSEQFF
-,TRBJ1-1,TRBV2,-,TGTGCCAGCAGGCCCTTTGGGGGGAAGAACACTGAAGCTTTCTTT,CASRPFGGKNTEAFF
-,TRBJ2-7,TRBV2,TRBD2,TGTGCCAGCAGAGCTGGACTAGCGGGCCTCTACGAGCAGTACTTC,CASRAGLAGLYEQYF
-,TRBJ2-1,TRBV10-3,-,TGTGCCATCTCCCAGGGGAATGAGCAGTTCTTC,CAISQGNEQFF
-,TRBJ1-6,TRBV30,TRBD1,TGTGCCTGGAGCTTCCGGGACAGGGCGTCACCCCTCCACTTT,CAWSFRDRASPLHF
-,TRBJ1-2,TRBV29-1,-,TGCAGCGTTGCATCGAACTATGGCTACACCTTC,CSVASNYGYTF
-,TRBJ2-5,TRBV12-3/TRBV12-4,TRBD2,TGTGCCAGCCGGGGGGGAACGGGAGAGACCCAGTACTTC,CASRGGTGETQYF
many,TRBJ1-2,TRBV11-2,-,TGTGCCAGCAGCTCGCTAACGGCAAACTATGGCTACACCTTC,CASSSLTANYGYTF
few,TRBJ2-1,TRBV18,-,TGTGCCAGCTCACCAATTCGTACTAGCTTCAATGAGCAGTTCTTC,CASSPIRTSFNEQFF
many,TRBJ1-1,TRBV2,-,TGTGCCAGCAGCAAAGTTCCTGAAGCTTTCTTT,CASSKVPEAFF
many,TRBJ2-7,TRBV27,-,TGTGCCAGCAGTACCCTCGGGCTAAGCTCCTACGAGCAGTACTTC,CASSTLGLSSYEQYF
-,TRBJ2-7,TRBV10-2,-,TGCGCCAGCAGTGAGTCGGGCGACGAGCAGTACTTC,CASSESGDEQYF
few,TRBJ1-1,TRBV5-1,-,TGCGCCAGCAGCTTGGGTTTGACAGTTAACATGAACACTGAAGCTTTCTTT,CASSLGLTVNMNTEAFF
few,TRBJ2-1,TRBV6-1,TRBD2,TGTGCCAGCAGCCGCGTGACTAGCGGGATCAATGAGCAGTTCTTC,CASSRVTSGINEQFF
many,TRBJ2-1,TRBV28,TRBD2,TGTGCCAGCATTAAATGGGCGGGAGTCGCAGCGGATGAGCAGTTCTTC,CASIKWAGVAADEQFF
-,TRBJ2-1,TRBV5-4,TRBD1,TGTGCCAGCAGCTTGGACAGGGGATCGGCCAATGAGCAGTTCTTC,CASSLDRGSANEQFF
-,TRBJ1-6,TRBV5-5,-,TGTGCCAGCAGCTCTGGGCCCACCCCTGATTCACCCCTCCACTTT,CASSSGPTPDSPLHF
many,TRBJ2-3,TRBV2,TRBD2,TGTGCCAGCAGCGGACTAGCGGGAGGCACAGATACGCAGTATTTT,CASSGLAGGTDTQYF
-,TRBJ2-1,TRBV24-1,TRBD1,TGTGCCACCAGTGTCTCCGGGACAGGGACCCATGAGCAGTTCTTC,CATSVSGTGTHEQFF
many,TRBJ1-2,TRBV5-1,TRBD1,TGCGCCAGCAGCTTGGTAGGCGGACAGGGGTATGGCTACACCTTC,CASSLVGGQGYGYTF
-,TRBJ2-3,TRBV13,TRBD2,TGTGCCAGCAGCTTATTGACTAGCGGGGTTCCTCTGGATACGCAGTATTTT,CASSLLTSGVPLDTQYF
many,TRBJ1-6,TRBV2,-,TGTGCCAGCATATTAAAGGGGGGTAGAGGCTCACCCCTCCACTTT,CASILKGGRGSPLHF
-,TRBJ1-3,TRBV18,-,TGTGCCAGCTCACCGGACGGCTCTGGAAACACCATATATTTT,CASSPDGSGNTIYF